This TCR beta chain was sequenced in a study of blood T cell repertoires in COVID-19. Study-level information: The United States, Italy and Spain supplied acute and convalescent COVID-19 samples. PBMCs, B-cell-depleted T cells, or T cells provided the cDNA or gDNA that made up the material.

V lost 0 bases to trimming and J lost 5 bases, with 15 bases between them. The CDR3 extends over 16 amino acids. The V gene's germline CDR1 is SGDLS and CDR2 YYNGEE. Methods used by the authors: Amplification of reference gene primers was used by the study to estimate nucleated cell counts. TCRdb's table, derived via immunoSEQ multiplex PCR, lists solely in-frame clones and lacks some. V, J and clone size are taken as reported in that table, and D and trimming were inferred from the DNA itself. The table records around 200,000 clones, approximately 90% of them present only once. The sample consisted of peripheral blood. The receptor comes from a man between 60 and 75 years old who had recovered from COVID-19. V is TRBV9 and J is TRBJ2-1; no clear D gene. The chain's CDR3 is CASSVGLRSLDNEQFF. The CDR3 DNA reads TGTGCCAGCAGCGTAGGCCTTCGGTCGCTCGACAATGAGCAGTTCTTC.